One and the same sample provided the 2 T cell receptor beta chains below, sequenced in a study of T-cell memory formation after mild COVID-19. Each CDR3 protein gets one entry after TCRdb re-called the 5' RACE reads with MiXCR. This table has hundreds of thousands of distinct CDR3 sequences, around 15% appearing once. Sequenced material: PBMCs or a T cell subset sorted from them (not recorded which). These receptors were obtained from a man younger than 35 who had mild COVID-19 (a few samples of this study predate the infection). Cell type and time point are not known.

This clonotype was picked up a small number of times. The genes are TRBV15 and TRBJ2-3; D call uncertain. Trimming removed 0 bases from V and 0 bases from J, with 34 bases in between. This CDR3 has 24 residues. In germline, CDR1 is LNHNV, CDR2 YYDKDF (reference sequence). CDR3 sequence: CATSRDVSSPVRHQKGPSTDTQYF. In nucleotides, the CDR3 is TGTGCCACCAGCAGAGATGTTTCGTCCCCCGTCAGACACCAGAAAGGTCCTAGCACAGATACGCAGTATTTT. The variable domain in full, with the rest retrieved from reference TRBV15 and TRBJ2-3, is DAMVIQNPRYQVTQFGKPVTLSCSQTLNHNVMYWYQQKSSQAPKLLFHYYDKDFNNEADTPDNFQSRRPNTSFCFLDIRSPGLGDTAMYLCATSRDVSSPVRHQKGPSTDTQYFGPGTRLTVL.

CDR3 nucleotides: TGCGCCACCTCGATCAGGACAGGGATGGAGACCCAGTACTTC. Protein product: CATSIRTGMETQYF. This rearrangement joins TRBV4-1 to TRBJ2-5, with 8 bases lining up with TRBD1. V was clipped by 10 bases and J by 5 bases; unmatched bases: 12. This CDR3 comprises 14 residues. Per germline, CDR1 MGHRA and CDR2 YSYEKL.